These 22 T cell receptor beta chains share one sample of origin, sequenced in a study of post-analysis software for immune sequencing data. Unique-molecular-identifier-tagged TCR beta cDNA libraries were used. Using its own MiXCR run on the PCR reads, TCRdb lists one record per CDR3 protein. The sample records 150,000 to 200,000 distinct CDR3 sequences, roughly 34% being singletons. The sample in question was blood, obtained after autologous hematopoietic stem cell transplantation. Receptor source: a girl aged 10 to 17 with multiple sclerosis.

In DNA form, the CDR3 reads TGCAGCGTTCACCAAACAAGTTACAATGAGCAGTTCTTC. Its translation is CSVHQTSYNEQFF. V is TRBV29-1 and J is TRBJ2-1; D is ambiguous. Trimming shortened V by 5 bases and J by 4 bases, and 12 bases separated the two germline ends. The V gene's germline CDR1 is SQVTM and CDR2 ANQGSEA. The CDR3 consists of 13 residues.

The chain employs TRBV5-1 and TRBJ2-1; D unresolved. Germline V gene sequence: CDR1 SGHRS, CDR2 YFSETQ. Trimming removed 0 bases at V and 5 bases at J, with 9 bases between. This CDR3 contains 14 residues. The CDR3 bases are TGCGCCAGCAGCTTGGTTACCGGGCACAATGAGCAGTTCTTC. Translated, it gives CASSLVTGHNEQFF. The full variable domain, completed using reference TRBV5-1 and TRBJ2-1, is KAGVTQTPRYLIKTRGQQVTLSCSPISGHRSVSWYQQTPGQGLQFLFEYFSETQRNKGNFPGRFSGRQFSNSRSEMNVSTLELGDSALYLCASSLVTGHNEQFFGPGTRLTVL.

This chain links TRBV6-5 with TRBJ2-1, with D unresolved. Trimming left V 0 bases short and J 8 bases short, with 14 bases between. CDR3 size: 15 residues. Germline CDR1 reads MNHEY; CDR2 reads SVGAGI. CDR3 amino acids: CASSYSSGDRDEQFF. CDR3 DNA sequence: TGTGCCAGCAGTTACTCGAGTGGAGATCGGGATGAGCAGTTCTTC.

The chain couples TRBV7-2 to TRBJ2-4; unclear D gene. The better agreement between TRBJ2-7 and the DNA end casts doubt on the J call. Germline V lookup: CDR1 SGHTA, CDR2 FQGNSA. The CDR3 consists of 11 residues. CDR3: CASSLYGEQYF. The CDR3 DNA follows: TGTGCCAGCAGCTTGTACGGCGAGCAGTACTTC.

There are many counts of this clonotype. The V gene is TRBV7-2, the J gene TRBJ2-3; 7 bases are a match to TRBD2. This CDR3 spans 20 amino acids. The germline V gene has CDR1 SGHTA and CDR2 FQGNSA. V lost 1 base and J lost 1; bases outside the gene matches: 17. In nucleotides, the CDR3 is TGTGCCAGCAGCTTAGGGGGTAGTCGGACTAGTGTATGGGGCACAGATACGCAGTATTTT. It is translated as CASSLGGSRTSVWGTDTQYF.

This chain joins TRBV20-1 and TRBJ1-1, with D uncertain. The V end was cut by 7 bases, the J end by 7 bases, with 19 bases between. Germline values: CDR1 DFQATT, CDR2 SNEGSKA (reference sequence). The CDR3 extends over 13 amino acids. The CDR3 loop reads CSVFVMGSGEAFF. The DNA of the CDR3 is TGCAGTGTTTTTGTTATGGGGTCAGGTGAAGCTTTCTTT.

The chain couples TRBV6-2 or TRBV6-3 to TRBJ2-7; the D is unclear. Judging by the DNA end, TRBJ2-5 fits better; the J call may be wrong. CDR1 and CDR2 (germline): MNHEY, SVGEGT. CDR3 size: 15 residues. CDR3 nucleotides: TGTGCCAGCAAGAGCCTAGGCGCCAGCCAAGAGACCCAGTACTTC. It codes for CASKSLGASQETQYF.

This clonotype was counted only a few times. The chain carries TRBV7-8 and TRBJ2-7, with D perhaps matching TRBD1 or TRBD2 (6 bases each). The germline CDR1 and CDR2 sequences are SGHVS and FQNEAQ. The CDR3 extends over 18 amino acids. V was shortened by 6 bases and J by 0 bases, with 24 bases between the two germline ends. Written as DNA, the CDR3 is TGTGCCAGCAGGGAGCGTCCCAAAGGGGGACTCAGCTCCTACGAGCAGTACTTC. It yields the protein CASRERPKGGLSSYEQYF.

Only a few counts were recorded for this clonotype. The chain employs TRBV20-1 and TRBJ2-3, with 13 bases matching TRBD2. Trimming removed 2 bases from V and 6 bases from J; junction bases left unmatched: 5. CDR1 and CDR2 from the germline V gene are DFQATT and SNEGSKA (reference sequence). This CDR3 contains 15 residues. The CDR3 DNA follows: TGCAGTGCTAGAAGACTAGCGGGAGGCCCGGATACGCAGTATTTT. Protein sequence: CSARRLAGGPDTQYF.

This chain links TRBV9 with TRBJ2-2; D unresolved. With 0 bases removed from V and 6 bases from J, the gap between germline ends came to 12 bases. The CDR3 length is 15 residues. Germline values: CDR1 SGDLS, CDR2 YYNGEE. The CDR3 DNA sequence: TGTGCCAGCAGCGTAGGTCCCCGCGGCCCCGGGGAGCTGTTTTTT. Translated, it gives CASSVGPRGPGELFF.

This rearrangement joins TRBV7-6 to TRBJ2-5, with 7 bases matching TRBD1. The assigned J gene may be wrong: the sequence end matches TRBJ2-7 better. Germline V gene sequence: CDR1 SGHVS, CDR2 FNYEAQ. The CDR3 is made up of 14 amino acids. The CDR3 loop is CASSPEQGPYEQYF. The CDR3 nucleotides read TGTGCCAGCAGCCCAGAACAGGGGCCCTACGAGCAGTACTTC.

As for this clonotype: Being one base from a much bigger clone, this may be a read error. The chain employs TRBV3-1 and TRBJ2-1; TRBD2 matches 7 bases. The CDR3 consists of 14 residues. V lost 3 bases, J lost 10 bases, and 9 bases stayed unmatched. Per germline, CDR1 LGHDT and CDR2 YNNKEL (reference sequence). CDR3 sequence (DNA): TGTGCCAGCAGCCAGATTCTAGCGGCCTACGAGCAGTTCTTC. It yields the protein CASSQILAAYEQFF.

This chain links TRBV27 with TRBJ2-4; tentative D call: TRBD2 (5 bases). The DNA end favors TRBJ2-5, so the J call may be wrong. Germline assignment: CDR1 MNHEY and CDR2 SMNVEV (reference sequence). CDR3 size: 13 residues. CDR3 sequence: CASSLTRRETQYF. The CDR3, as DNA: TGTGCCAGCAGTTTGACCAGGAGGGAGACCCAGTACTTC.

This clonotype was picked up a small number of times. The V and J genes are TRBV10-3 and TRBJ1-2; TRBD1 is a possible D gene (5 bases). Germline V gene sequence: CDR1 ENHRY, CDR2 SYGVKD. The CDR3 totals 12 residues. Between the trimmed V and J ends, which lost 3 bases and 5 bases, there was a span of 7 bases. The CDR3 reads CAISDRVYGYTF. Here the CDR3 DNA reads TGTGCCATCAGTGACAGGGTTTATGGCTACACCTTC.

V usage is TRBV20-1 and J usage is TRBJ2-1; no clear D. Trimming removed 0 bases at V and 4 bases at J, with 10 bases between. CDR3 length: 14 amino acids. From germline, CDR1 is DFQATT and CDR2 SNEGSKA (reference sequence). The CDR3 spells CSAREPGHYNEQFF. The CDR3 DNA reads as TGCAGTGCTAGAGAACCGGGCCATTACAATGAGCAGTTCTTC.

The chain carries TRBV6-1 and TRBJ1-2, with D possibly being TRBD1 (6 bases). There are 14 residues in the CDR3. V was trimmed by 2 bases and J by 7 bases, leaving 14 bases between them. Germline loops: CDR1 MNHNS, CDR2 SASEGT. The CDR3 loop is CASSERGGFLGYTF. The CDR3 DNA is TGTGCCAGCAGTGAAAGGGGGGGGTTCCTTGGCTACACCTTC.

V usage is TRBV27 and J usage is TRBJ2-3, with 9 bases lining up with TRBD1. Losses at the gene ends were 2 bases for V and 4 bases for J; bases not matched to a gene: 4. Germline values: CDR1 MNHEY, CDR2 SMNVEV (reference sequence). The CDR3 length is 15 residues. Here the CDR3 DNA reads TGTGCCAGCAGTTTACGGGACAGGGTCGCAGATACGCAGTATTTT. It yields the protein CASSLRDRVADTQYF.

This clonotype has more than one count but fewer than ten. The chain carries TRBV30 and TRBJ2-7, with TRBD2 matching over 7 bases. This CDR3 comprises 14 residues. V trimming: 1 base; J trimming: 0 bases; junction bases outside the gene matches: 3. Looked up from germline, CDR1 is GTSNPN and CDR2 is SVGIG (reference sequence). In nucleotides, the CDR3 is TGTGCCTGGAGTGCCGGACTAGGCTCCTACGAGCAGTACTTC. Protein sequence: CAWSAGLGSYEQYF.

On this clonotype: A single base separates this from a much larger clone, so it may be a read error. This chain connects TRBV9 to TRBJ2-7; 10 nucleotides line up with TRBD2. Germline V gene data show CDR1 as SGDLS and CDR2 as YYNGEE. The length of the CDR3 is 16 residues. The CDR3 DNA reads TGTGCCAGCAGCGTAGCGGCTAGCGGGAGTCCCTACAAGCAGTACTTC. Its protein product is CASSVAASGSPYKQYF.

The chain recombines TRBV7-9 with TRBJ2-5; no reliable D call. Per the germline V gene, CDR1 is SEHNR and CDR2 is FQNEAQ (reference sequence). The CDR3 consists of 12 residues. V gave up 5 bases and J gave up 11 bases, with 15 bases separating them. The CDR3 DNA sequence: TGTGCCAGCAGCCCCACCTTTTATGAGCAGTACTTC. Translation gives CASSPTFYEQYF.

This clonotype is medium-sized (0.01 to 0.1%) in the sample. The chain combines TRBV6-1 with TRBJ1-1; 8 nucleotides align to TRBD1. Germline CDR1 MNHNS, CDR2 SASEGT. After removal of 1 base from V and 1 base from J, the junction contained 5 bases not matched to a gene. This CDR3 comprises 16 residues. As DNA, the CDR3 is TGTGCCAGCAGTGAAGTGGGACAGGATAGGAACACTGAAGCTTTCTTT. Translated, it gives CASSEVGQDRNTEAFF.

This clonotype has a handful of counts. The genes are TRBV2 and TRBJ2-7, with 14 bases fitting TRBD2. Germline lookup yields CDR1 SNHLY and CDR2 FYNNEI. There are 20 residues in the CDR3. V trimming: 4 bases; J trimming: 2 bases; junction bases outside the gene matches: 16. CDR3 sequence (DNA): TGTGCCAGCAGTGTTCCCGCCCGGGGACTAGCGGGAGTTCACCCCTACGAGCAGTACTTC. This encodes CASSVPARGLAGVHPYEQYF.